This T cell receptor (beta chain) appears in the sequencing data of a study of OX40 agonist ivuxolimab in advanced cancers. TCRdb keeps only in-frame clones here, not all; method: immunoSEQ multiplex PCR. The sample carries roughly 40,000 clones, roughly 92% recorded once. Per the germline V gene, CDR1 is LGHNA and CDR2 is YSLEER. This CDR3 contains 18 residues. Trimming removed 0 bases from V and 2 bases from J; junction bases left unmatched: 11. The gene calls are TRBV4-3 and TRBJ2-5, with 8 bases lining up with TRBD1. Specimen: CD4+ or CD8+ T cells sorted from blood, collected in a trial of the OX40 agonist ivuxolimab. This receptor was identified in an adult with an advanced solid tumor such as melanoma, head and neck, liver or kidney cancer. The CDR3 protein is CASSQETHRTGRQETQYF. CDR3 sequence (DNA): TGCGCCAGCAGCCAAGAGACACACCGGACAGGGCGACAAGAGACCCAGTACTTC.